Following are 18 T cell receptor beta chains from one sample sequenced in a study of cytomegalovirus exposure and HLA in healthy donors. PCR was performed using 60 Vbeta and 13 Jbeta primers. The table came from immunoSEQ multiplex PCR; TCRdb's copy has only in-frame clones and leaves some out. The table lists over 85,000 clones, approximately 85% of them singletons. Sequenced input: PBMCs. Receptor source: a man aged 40-49 years in good health and CMV-seropositive.

This clone occurred a few times. This chain links TRBV9 with TRBJ2-5; 10 bases are a match to TRBD2. The junction had 6 bases not matched to a gene; V was cut back by 4 bases and J by 0 bases. Germline CDR1 is SGDLS and CDR2 is YYNGEE. This CDR3 is 16 amino acids long. The CDR3 spells CASSSRLAGYQETQYF. The CDR3, as DNA: TGTGCCAGCAGCTCCCGACTAGCGGGTTACCAAGAGACCCAGTACTTC.

The J gene is TRBJ2-2, the V gene TRBV5-4; the match to TRBD1 covers 8 bases. In germline, CDR1 is SGHNT, CDR2 YYREEE (reference sequence). V trimming: 0 bases; J trimming: 2 bases; junction bases outside the gene matches: 6. This CDR3 spans 17 amino acids. The CDR3 reads CASSLVGQGANTGELFF. As DNA, the CDR3 is TGTGCCAGCAGCTTGGTCGGGCAGGGGGCTAACACCGGGGAGCTGTTTTTT.

The chain recombines TRBV18 with TRBJ2-1, with 9 nucleotides matching TRBD2. The V gene's germline CDR1 is KGHSH and CDR2 LQKENI. The CDR3 loop spans 17 amino acids. J lost 1 base, V lost 4 bases, and 8 bases had no gene match. The CDR3 region has the DNA TGTGCCAGCTCACATGAGGAAAGCGGGAGGTCCTACAATGAGCAGTTCTTC. Its translation is CASSHEESGRSYNEQFF.

This chain uses TRBV18 with TRBJ1-4; possible D gene TRBD1, 6 bases. Per germline, CDR1 KGHSH and CDR2 LQKENI. Trimming pared 4 bases from V and 0 bases from J, leaving 9 bases between. This CDR3 contains 15 residues. CDR3 sequence (DNA): TGTGCCAGCTCACAACAGGGTGCAACTAATGAAAAACTGTTTTTT. The encoded protein is CASSQQGATNEKLFF.

A remark on this clone: The junction and the germline gene differ at one end; a read error may be behind it. Additional DNA sequences in this sample encode the identical CDR3. This rearrangement joins TRBV9 to TRBJ2-1, with D tentatively TRBD2 (6 bases). The CDR3 is 16 amino acids. Germline V gene data show CDR1 as SGDLS and CDR2 as YYNGEE. CDR3: CASSVGVAEVYNEQFF. DNA of the CDR3: TGCGCCAGCAGCGTAGGGGTAGCGGAGGTGTACAATGAGCAGTTCTTC.

V is TRBV7-2 and J is TRBJ2-7; 7 bases line up with TRBD2. The ends lost 1 base at V and 1 base at J; junction bases unmatched: 1. The CDR3 is 14 amino acids. Germline V CDR1 and CDR2: SGHTA, FQGNSA. In DNA form, the CDR3 reads TGTGCCAGCAGCTTAGGGGGGGGGTCCTACGAGCAGTACTTC. This encodes CASSLGGGSYEQYF.

The rearrangement joins TRBV29-1 to TRBJ1-2; the D gene is possibly TRBD1 (5 bases). V was shortened by 6 bases and J by 8 bases, with 13 bases between the two germline ends. Germline lookup yields CDR1 SQVTM and CDR2 ANQGSEA. The CDR3 loop spans 11 amino acids. CDR3: CSVMGGGGYTF. The CDR3 DNA reads as TGCAGCGTAATGGGGGGTGGAGGCTACACCTTC.

This clone was seen only a few times. V is TRBV29-1 and J is TRBJ1-2; D gene ambiguous. The CDR3 covers 12 residues. Germline CDR1 SQVTM, CDR2 ANQGSEA. The V end was cut by 7 bases, the J end by 3 bases, with 12 bases between. CDR3 DNA sequence: TGCAGCGCGGAGGGAATGGACTATGGCTACACCTTC. Its translation: CSAEGMDYGYTF. Using reference TRBV29-1 and TRBJ1-2 for the parts outside the CDR3, the full variable domain is SAVISQKPSRDICQRGTSLTIQCQVDSQVTMMFWYRQQPGQSLTLIATANQGSEATYESGFVIDKFPISRPNLTFSTLTVSNMSPEDSSIYLCSAEGMDYGYTFGSGTRLTVV.

DNA of the CDR3: TGTGCCAGCAGTCAGACTGCAGGGGAGCAGTACTTC. This encodes CASSQTAGEQYF. V usage is TRBV6-5 and J usage is TRBJ2-7, with a possible D match to TRBD1 (5 bases). The CDR3 has 12 residues. CDR1 is MNHEY, CDR2 SVGAGI, per germline. Trimming took 5 bases from V and 7 from J, leaving 12 bases between them.

This chain links TRBV5-5 with TRBJ2-5; 7 positions match TRBD2. CDR3 length: 16 amino acids. Germline lookup yields CDR1 SGHKS and CDR2 YYEKEE (reference sequence). With 0 bases clipped from V and 5 bases from J, the junction kept 10 bases outside the gene matches. The CDR3 reads CASSLAGRVEYETQYF. The DNA of the CDR3 is TGTGCCAGCAGCTTGGCAGGGAGGGTTGAGTATGAGACCCAGTACTTC.

This clone was observed once. The chain employs TRBV19 and TRBJ2-7, with TRBD1 matching over 10 bases. Germline CDR1 is LNHDA and CDR2 is SQIVND (reference sequence). This CDR3 is built from 14 residues. After removal of 3 bases from V and 4 bases from J, the junction contained 3 bases not matched to a gene. DNA of the CDR3: TGTGCCAGTAGTATCCGGGACAGGGGTTACGAGCAGTACTTC. Protein: CASSIRDRGYEQYF.

This sequence joins TRBV10-2 and TRBJ1-3; tentative D call: TRBD1 (6 bases). V lost 1 base to trimming and J lost 2 bases, with 9 bases between them. This CDR3 contains 15 residues. Looked up from germline, CDR1 is WSHSY and CDR2 is SAAADI. DNA of the CDR3: TGCGCCAGCAGTGAGTTTCAGGGGCCTGGAAACACCATATATTTT. It is translated as CASSEFQGPGNTIYF.

The CDR3 DNA sequence: TGTGCCAGCAGCTTAGATAAAGAGAATGAGCAGTTCTTC. The encoded protein is CASSLDKENEQFF. The chain carries TRBV11-2 and TRBJ2-1, with no clear D. V lost 0 bases and J lost 7, with 7 bases in between. This CDR3 spans 13 amino acids. Germline V gene lookup returns CDR1 SGHAT and CDR2 FQNNGV.

The chain recombines TRBV28 with TRBJ2-5, with TRBD1 matching over 7 bases. The CDR3 runs 13 residues. Germline V gives CDR1 MDHEN, CDR2 SYDVKM. The junction had 4 bases not matched to a gene; V was cut back by 5 bases and J by 4 bases. CDR3 sequence (DNA): TGTGCCAGCAGTACAGGGGATAGAGAGACCCAGTACTTC. Its translation: CASSTGDRETQYF.

CDR3 in DNA: TGTGCCAGCAGCTTAGAGACAGGGGGCGCACACATTCAGTACTTC. Its protein is CASSLETGGAHIQYF. V usage is TRBV11-2 and J usage is TRBJ2-4; 10 positions match TRBD1. J gave up 8 bases and V 0 bases, and 4 bases lay outside the gene matches. The V gene's germline CDR1 is SGHAT and CDR2 FQNNGV. CDR3 size: 15 residues. Full variable domain (remainder filled in from reference TRBV11-2 and TRBJ2-4): EAGVAQSPRYKIIEKRQSVAFWCNPISGHATLYWYQQILGQGPKLLIQFQNNGVVDDSQLPKDRFSAERLKGVDSTLKIQPAKLEDSAVYLCASSLETGGAHIQYFGAGTRLSVL.

Only one count was recorded for this clone. V and J are TRBV30 and TRBJ1-2; weak D call: TRBD1 (5 bases). V lost 0 bases and J 13 bases, leaving 18 bases between the germline ends. The germline V gene encodes CDR1 GTSNPN and CDR2 SVGIG (reference sequence). This CDR3 has 13 amino acids. The CDR3 sequence is CAWSVLARRGITF. CDR3 in DNA: TGTGCCTGGAGTGTTCTCGCGAGGCGGGGGATCACCTTC.

The rearrangement joins TRBV11-2 to TRBJ2-1; TRBD1 agrees at 9 bases. Germline-derived CDR1 and CDR2 are SGHAT and FQNNGV. This CDR3 contains 18 residues. Trimming cost V 3 bases and J 8 bases; bases outside gene matches: 17. The CDR3 DNA is TGTGCCAGCAGCTTCGGGCTAGGGACAGGGTTGGGTCTGGATGAGCAGTTCTTC. It translates to CASSFGLGTGLGLDEQFF.

V is TRBV5-5 and J is TRBJ1-1; 8 bases are a match to TRBD1. The CDR3 totals 15 residues. The germline V gene encodes CDR1 SGHKS and CDR2 YYEKEE (reference sequence). Trimming cost V 3 bases and J 1 base; bases outside gene matches: 5. As DNA, the CDR3 is TGTGCCAGCAGCTCGCCGGGACAGGCGAACACTGAAGCTTTCTTT. Translation gives CASSSPGQANTEAFF.